Below, 17 T cell receptor beta chains from the same sample are listed, as sequenced in a study of beta chain features in type 1 diabetes. Whole-study findings and limits: When Type 1 diabetes patients were examined, their TCRB CDR3s proved moderately but significantly shorter in all four CD4+ subsets.

No antigen has been assigned to these receptors. Expressed TCRB transcripts were sequenced after all isolated RNA was converted to cDNA. Only in-frame clones appear in the TCRdb table, and some are missing; sequencing was by immunoSEQ multiplex PCR. This sample has hundreds of thousands of clones, with approximately 15% found just once. The material sequenced was naive CD4+ T cells from blood. These receptor sequences come from a man aged 18 to 29 with type 1 diabetes.

This clone was seen more than once but under ten times. The CDR3 DNA follows: TGTGCCAGCAGCACGGATGGCCGGGGACAGGGAGGAGAGACCCAGTACTTC. This translates into CASSTDGRGQGGETQYF. The V gene is TRBV21-1, the J gene TRBJ2-5; no check of the table's D call, TRBD1, against the DNA was made. TRBV21-1 is a listed pseudogene. This CDR3 has 17 amino acids.

This clone came up a few times. The rearrangement uses TRBV30 and TRBJ1-4; D ambiguous. V lost 3 bases and J lost 7, with 6 bases in between. The CDR3 sequence is 11 residues long. Germline assignment: CDR1 GTSNPN and CDR2 SVGIG (reference sequence). CDR3 sequence reads: CAWRSGEKLFF. CDR3 in DNA: TGTGCCTGGAGATCGGGTGAAAAACTGTTTTTT.

This clone turned up a few times. The V gene is TRBV13, the J gene TRBJ2-2; 10 nucleotides align to TRBD2. The CDR3 loop spans 15 amino acids. The germline V gene encodes CDR1 PRHDT and CDR2 FYEKMQ (reference sequence). The trim removed 3 bases at V and 7 bases at J, leaving 5 bases unmatched. CDR3 in amino acids: CASSFGLAGDGELFF. The DNA of the CDR3 is TGTGCCAGCAGCTTCGGCCTAGCGGGAGACGGGGAGCTGTTTTTT.

The chain combines TRBV28 with TRBJ2-5, with D unresolved. The CDR3 runs to 16 residues. Germline values: CDR1 MDHEN, CDR2 SYDVKM. V was cut by 1 base and J by 4 bases, with 16 bases left in between. The CDR3 sequence is CASSLFAPGIGETQYF. DNA for the CDR3: TGTGCCAGCAGTTTATTTGCCCCGGGTATCGGAGAGACCCAGTACTTC.

This clone has only a few counts. This chain uses TRBV5-6 with TRBJ2-1; weak D call: TRBD2 (6 bases). Per germline, CDR1 SGHDT and CDR2 YYEEEE. The CDR3 spans 13 residues. Trimming left V 2 bases short and J 8 bases short, with 11 bases between. For the CDR3, the DNA is TGTGCCAGCAGCTTCGGGACTCATGATGAGCAGTTCTTC. Its protein product is CASSFGTHDEQFF.

In the case of this clone: At the DNA level, this CDR3 is encoded by other sequences in the same sample as well. This rearrangement joins TRBV7-9 to TRBJ2-5; 9 nucleotides align to TRBD2. The V segment lost 1 base and the J segment 5 bases; nucleotides outside the gene matches: 2. The CDR3 consists of 14 residues. The germline CDR1 and CDR2 sequences are SEHNR and FQNEAQ (reference sequence). This CDR3 is CASSLGLAEETQYF. The CDR3 nucleotides read TGTGCCAGCAGCTTAGGACTAGCGGAGGAGACCCAGTACTTC.

Only a few counts were recorded for this clone. The chain employs TRBV2 and TRBJ1-2; maybe TRBD1 (6 bases). CDR1 and CDR2 (germline): SNHLY, FYNNEI. Trimming cost V 4 bases and J 3 bases, with 9 bases left between them. This CDR3 contains 13 residues. The CDR3 loop reads CASSADSDYGYTF. CDR3 nucleotides: TGTGCCAGCAGTGCGGACAGTGACTATGGCTACACCTTC.

The chain couples TRBV25-1 to TRBJ1-2, with a possible D match to TRBD1 (5 bases). Germline V gene data show CDR1 as MGHDK and CDR2 as SYGVNS. This CDR3 is 13 amino acids long. The germline V and J ends were trimmed by 6 bases and 5 bases, with 13 bases remaining between them. CDR3 residues: CASSKGGVYGYTF. The CDR3 DNA is TGTGCCAGCAGCAAGGGAGGGGTTTATGGCTACACCTTC.

The gene calls are TRBV15 and TRBJ2-1, with unresolved D. V lost 5 bases and J lost 5, with 7 bases in between. Germline V CDR1 and CDR2: LNHNV, YYDKDF (reference sequence). CDR3 length equals 12 residues. This CDR3 reads CATSPTHNEQFF. The CDR3 DNA sequence: TGTGCCACCAGCCCTACTCACAATGAGCAGTTCTTC.

The rearrangement links TRBV19 to TRBJ1-2, with 7 bases identical to TRBD1. From germline, CDR1 is LNHDA and CDR2 SQIVND (reference sequence). V shed 7 bases and J 6 bases; nucleotides not matched to a gene: 8. The CDR3 is 13 residues long. The CDR3 spells CASTADRENGYTF. Here the CDR3 DNA reads TGTGCCAGTACCGCCGACAGGGAAAATGGCTACACCTTC.

This sequence joins TRBV9 and TRBJ2-3; a weak D match, TRBD2 (6 bases). CDR3 size: 15 residues. V gave up 0 bases and J gave up 2 bases, with 10 bases separating them. Germline values: CDR1 SGDLS, CDR2 YYNGEE. The CDR3 DNA follows: TGTGCCAGCAGCGTAGGCGGGAACCCCACAGATACGCAGTATTTT. Amino acids: CASSVGGNPTDTQYF.

The chain is built from TRBV7-2 and TRBJ2-1; 11 positions agree with TRBD2. From germline, CDR1 is SGHTA and CDR2 FQGNSA. Germline trimming cut 6 bases from V and 8 bases from J; bases unmatched to any gene: 9. This CDR3 contains 15 residues. CDR3 nucleotides: TGTGCCAGCAGTAGTAGCGGGGGGGCTTTCGATGAGCAGTTCTTC. Residues: CASSSSGGAFDEQFF.

The rearrangement links TRBV10-2 to TRBJ1-1; weak D call: TRBD1 (6 bases). The CDR3 contains 12 residues. V was clipped by 9 bases and J by 6 bases, with 14 bases between them. Germline V gene data show CDR1 as WSHSY and CDR2 as SAAADI. CDR3 amino acids: CASSQGRAEAFF. The DNA of the CDR3 is TGCGCCAGTAGCCAGGGGCGGGCTGAAGCTTTCTTT.

This rearrangement joins TRBV30 to TRBJ2-5; D unresolved. Germline values: CDR1 GTSNPN, CDR2 SVGIG (reference sequence). V was pared by 0 bases and J by 8 bases, with 7 bases between. The CDR3 is 11 residues long. The CDR3 here is CAWSVTGTQYF. CDR3 bases: TGTGCCTGGAGTGTTACCGGTACCCAGTACTTC. Filled out from reference TRBV30 and TRBJ2-5, the complete variable domain reads SQTIHQWPATLVQPVGSPLSLECTVEGTSNPNLYWYRQAAGRGLQLLFYSVGIGQISSEVPQNLSASRPQDRQFILSSKKLLLSDSGFYLCAWSVTGTQYFGPGTRLLVL.

The chain carries TRBV18 and TRBJ1-2; 8 nucleotides agree with TRBD1. V lost 2 bases, J lost 0 bases, and 5 bases stayed unmatched. The CDR3 is 16 residues long. CDR1 and CDR2 from the germline V gene are KGHSH and LQKENI. This chain's CDR3 is CASSPGQGPANYGYTF. The CDR3 coding sequence is TGTGCCAGCTCACCAGGACAGGGACCAGCTAACTATGGCTACACCTTC. The full variable domain, in which reference TRBV18 and TRBJ1-2 provide the parts outside the CDR3, is NAGVMQNPRHLVRRRGQEARLRCSPMKGHSHVYWYRQLPEEGLKFMVYLQKENIIDESGMPKERFSAEFPKEGPSILRIQQVVRGDSAAYFCASSPGQGPANYGYTFGSGTRLTVV.

The chain couples TRBV29-1 to TRBJ2-1; weak D call: TRBD1 (6 bases). Germline loops: CDR1 SQVTM, CDR2 ANQGSEA. CDR3 length equals 13 residues. V gave up 0 bases and J gave up 11 bases, with 14 bases separating them. CDR3 bases: TGCAGCGTTGAAGAGGGGGCCCAGCTACAGCAGTTCTTC. Protein: CSVEEGAQLQQFF.

This chain joins TRBV4-3 and TRBJ2-1, with D possibly matching TRBD1 (6 bases). Germline V CDR1 and CDR2: LGHNA, YSLEER. The CDR3 has 14 residues. Between the trimmed V and J ends, which lost 2 bases and 9 bases, there was a span of 14 bases. Here the CDR3 DNA reads TGCGCCAGCAGCCAATTCAGGGGCATCGGTGAGCAGTTCTTC. Residues: CASSQFRGIGEQFF.